These 19 T cell receptor beta chains came from one sample sequenced in a study of identical twins. TCRdb processed the 5' RACE reads anew with MiXCR; each CDR3 protein has one entry. The data hold around 1.7 million distinct CDR3 sequences, with roughly a third observed a single time. The sequencing input was cord blood. All receptors derive from a newborn girl in good health.

The table lists this clonotype with a few counts. The V call is TRBV7-2, the J call TRBJ2-5, with 8 bases matching TRBD2. The germline CDR1 and CDR2 sequences are SGHTA and FQGNSA. There are 16 residues in the CDR3. V gave up 2 bases and J gave up 0 bases; unmatched junction bases: 5. CDR3 coding DNA: TGTGCCAGCAGCTTACGTCCTAGCGGGTACCAAGAGACCCAGTACTTC. Its protein product is CASSLRPSGYQETQYF. Variable domain in full (rest from reference TRBV7-2 and TRBJ2-5): GAGVSQSPSNKVTEKGKDVELRCDPISGHTALYWYRQSLGQGLEFLIYFQGNSAPDKSGLPSDRFSAERTGGSVSTLTIQRTQQEDSAVYLCASSLRPSGYQETQYFGPGTRLLVL.

This chain uses TRBV30 with TRBJ1-6, with D perhaps TRBD1 (6 bases). CDR1 and CDR2 (germline): GTSNPN, SVGIG (reference sequence). V was pared by 5 bases and J by 7 bases, with 12 bases between. The CDR3 is 13 amino acids. As DNA, the CDR3 is TGTGCCTGGGGGGGGACATTCAATTCACCCCTCCACTTT. This codes for CAWGGTFNSPLHF.

The table lists this clonotype with a few counts. The chain recombines TRBV7-9 with TRBJ2-7, with unresolved D. V was shortened by 5 bases and J by 3 bases, with 11 bases between the two germline ends. This CDR3 is built from 13 residues. CDR1 is SEHNR and CDR2 is FQNEAQ in the germline V gene (reference sequence). CDR3 amino acids: CASSHGPLYEQYF. CDR3 nucleotide sequence: TGTGCCAGCAGCCATGGACCGCTCTACGAGCAGTACTTC.

V and J are TRBV20-1 and TRBJ1-5; unclear D gene. V gave up 5 bases and J gave up 3 bases, with 14 bases separating them. The V gene's germline CDR1 is DFQATT and CDR2 SNEGSKA (reference sequence). This CDR3 is 14 amino acids long. The CDR3 DNA is TGCAGTGCTCGAAGTCCGCAGGTCAATCAGCCCCAGCATTTT. Translation gives CSARSPQVNQPQHF.

This chain links TRBV12-3 or TRBV12-4 with TRBJ1-5; weak D call: TRBD1 (5 bases). This CDR3 spans 15 amino acids. V lost 1 base, J lost 2 bases, and 9 bases lay in between. DNA for the CDR3: TGTGCCAGCAGTTTAGGTGTGGGGCGCAATCAGCCCCAGCATTTT. Its translation: CASSLGVGRNQPQHF.

The chain is built from TRBV28 and TRBJ1-4; 7 bases line up with TRBD1. The CDR3 has 15 residues. V lost 2 bases and J lost 8; bases outside the gene matches: 8. Germline CDR1 is MDHEN and CDR2 is SYDVKM. The CDR3 here is CASSLSEQGREKLFF. The CDR3 DNA sequence: TGTGCCAGCAGTTTAAGTGAACAGGGGAGAGAAAAACTGTTTTTT.

The V gene is TRBV7-2, the J gene TRBJ2-5; 8 bases agree with TRBD1. There are 15 residues in the CDR3. J gave up 5 bases and V 3 bases, and 8 bases lay outside the gene matches. Germline assignment: CDR1 SGHTA and CDR2 FQGNSA. The CDR3 here is CASSLRTGKGETQYF. The CDR3 DNA reads TGTGCCAGCAGCTTGAGGACAGGGAAGGGGGAGACCCAGTACTTC.

This clonotype was seen a handful of times. This chain uses TRBV29-1 with TRBJ1-4, with TRBD1 matching over 9 bases. The CDR3 extends over 14 amino acids. Germline assignment: CDR1 SQVTM and CDR2 ANQGSEA. V gave up 3 bases and J gave up 7 bases; unmatched junction bases: 6. CDR3: CSVEMGQGTEKLFF. The CDR3 DNA is TGCAGCGTTGAGATGGGACAGGGCACTGAAAAACTGTTTTTT.

The chain employs TRBV11-2 and TRBJ1-1; TRBD1 matches 12 bases. With 3 bases clipped from V and 3 bases from J, the junction kept 5 bases outside the gene matches. Germline-derived CDR1 and CDR2 are SGHAT and FQNNGV. The length of the CDR3 is 16 residues. This chain's CDR3 is CASSFPWDRGHTEAFF. In nucleotides, the CDR3 is TGTGCCAGCAGCTTCCCCTGGGACAGGGGGCACACTGAAGCTTTCTTT.

The sample holds one count of this clonotype. CDR3 sequence (DNA): TGTGCCAGCAGTTACGGGCTAGCGGGAGGGGATAGGGAGCAGTTCTTC. It translates to CASSYGLAGGDREQFF. The chain uses TRBV6-6 and TRBJ2-1, with 12 bases identical to TRBD2. V was pared by 2 bases and J by 10 bases, with 9 bases of the junction left unmatched. Per the germline V gene, CDR1 is MNHNY and CDR2 is SVGAGI (reference sequence). The CDR3 runs to 16 residues.

The rearrangement uses TRBV20-1 and TRBJ2-4; 10 bases fit TRBD2. The CDR3 contains 14 residues. The J segment lost 13 bases and the V segment lost 4 bases, leaving 13 bases of the junction unmatched. The germline gives CDR1 DFQATT, CDR2 SNEGSKA (reference sequence). As DNA, the CDR3 is TGCAGTGCTAAAGCGGGAGGGAATGGCAATGAGCAGTACTTC. This encodes CSAKAGGNGNEQYF.

The V gene is TRBV10-3, the J gene TRBJ2-5; the D is unclear. The J call is uncertain, as TRBJ2-7 better fits the DNA end. CDR3 length: 15 amino acids. CDR1 is ENHRY, CDR2 SYGVKD, per germline. CDR3 sequence: CAISESPGFTYEQYF. The CDR3 bases are TGTGCCATCAGTGAATCCCCCGGCTTTACCTACGAGCAGTACTTC.

The V gene is TRBV11-2, the J gene TRBJ2-1, with D perhaps TRBD2 (6 bases). The CDR3 consists of 13 residues. Germline V gene lookup returns CDR1 SGHAT and CDR2 FQNNGV. The V gene lost 0 bases and the J gene lost 8 bases, with 8 bases spanning the gap. The CDR3 DNA reads as TGTGCCAGCAGCTTAGAACTAGCCGATGAGCAGTTCTTC. It codes for CASSLELADEQFF.

This clonotype appeared a few times. This chain uses TRBV19 with TRBJ2-4; perhaps D is TRBD1 or TRBD2 (5 bases each). CDR1 is LNHDA and CDR2 is SQIVND in the germline V gene (reference sequence). Trimming took 3 bases from V and 8 from J, leaving 11 bases between them. The CDR3 runs 13 residues. The CDR3 nucleotides read TGTGCCAGTAGTATTGGGCAGGGAGACATTCAGTACTTC. It codes for CASSIGQGDIQYF. Combining the CDR3 with reference TRBV19 and TRBJ2-4 gives the whole variable domain DGGITQSPKYLFRKEGQNVTLSCEQNLNHDAMYWYRQDPGQGLRLIYYSQIVNDFQKGDIAEGYSVSREKKESFPLTVTSAQKNPTAFYLCASSIGQGDIQYFGAGTRLSVL.

The rearrangement uses TRBV6-5 and TRBJ1-3; perhaps TRBD1 as D (5 bases). CDR1 is MNHEY, CDR2 SVGAGI, per germline. V gave up 6 bases and J gave up 0 bases, with 12 bases separating them. The CDR3 spans 15 residues. The CDR3 is CASRTREGSGNTIYF. For the CDR3, the DNA is TGTGCCAGCAGGACCAGGGAGGGCTCTGGAAACACCATATATTTT.

This clonotype has just a few counts. The V and J genes are TRBV3-1 and TRBJ2-1; D remains ambiguous. The V and J ends lost 4 bases and 2 bases respectively, with 12 bases between them. This CDR3 has 15 residues. Per germline, CDR1 LGHDT and CDR2 YNNKEL (reference sequence). The CDR3 spells CASSLRPLTYNEQFF. Here the CDR3 DNA reads TGTGCCAGCAGCCTCAGGCCCTTAACCTACAATGAGCAGTTCTTC.

The CDR3 DNA follows: TGTGCCAGCAGTGAGCGGGGGGGCCATGAGCAGTTCTTC. Protein sequence: CASSERGGHEQFF. The V gene is TRBV6-4, the J gene TRBJ2-1; 9 nucleotides align to TRBD2. The CDR3 runs 13 residues. J was trimmed by 8 bases and V by 3 bases; bases with no gene match: 2. Germline assignment: CDR1 MRHNA and CDR2 SNTAGT.

The chain links TRBV10-3 to TRBJ2-1; 10 positions agree with TRBD1. The CDR3 totals 13 residues. The J segment lost 10 bases and the V segment lost 5 bases, leaving 5 bases of the junction unmatched. Germline assignment: CDR1 ENHRY and CDR2 SYGVKD. DNA of the CDR3: TGTGCCATCAGTAGGGACAGGGGCCACGAGCAGTTCTTC. Its translation is CAISRDRGHEQFF.

In its sample, this clonotype was seen a few times. The DNA for the CDR3 is TGCGCCAGCAGCCTTACGACCCTTTCCATGAACACTGAAGCTTTCTTT. The encoded protein is CASSLTTLSMNTEAFF. This sequence joins TRBV4-1 and TRBJ1-1; D remains unclear. V lost 4 bases and J lost 0, with 15 bases in between. Germline CDR1 is MGHRA and CDR2 is YSYEKL. CDR3 size: 16 residues.